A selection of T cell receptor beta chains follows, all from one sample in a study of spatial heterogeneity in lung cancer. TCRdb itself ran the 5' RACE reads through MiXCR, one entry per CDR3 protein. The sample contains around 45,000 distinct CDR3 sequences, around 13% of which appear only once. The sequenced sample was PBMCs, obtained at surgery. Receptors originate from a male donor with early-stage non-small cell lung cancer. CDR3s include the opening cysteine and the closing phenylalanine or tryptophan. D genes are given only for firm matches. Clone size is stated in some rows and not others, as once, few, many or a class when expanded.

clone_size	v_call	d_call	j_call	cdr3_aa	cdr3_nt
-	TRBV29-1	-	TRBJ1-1	CSAAGQMNTEAFF	TGCAGCGCAGCGGGACAAATGAACACTGAAGCTTTCTTT
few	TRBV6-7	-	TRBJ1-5	CASRSEGSQPQHF	TGTGCCAGCAGATCGGAGGGAAGTCAGCCCCAGCATTTT
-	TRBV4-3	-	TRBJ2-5	CASSHAAGGDGETQYF	TGCGCCAGCAGCCACGCAGCGGGCGGCGATGGGGAGACCCAGTACTTC
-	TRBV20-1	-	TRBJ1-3	CSARGVGGSTGNTIYF	TGCAGTGCTAGAGGGGTAGGCGGCTCCACTGGAAACACCATATATTTT
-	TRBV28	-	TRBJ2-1	CASNNGGWGTSSYNEQFF	TGTGCCAGCAATAACGGTGGGTGGGGAACTAGCTCCTACAATGAGCAGTTCTTC
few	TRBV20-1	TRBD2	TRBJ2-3	CSALGSGGSTDTQYF	TGCAGTGCTCTGGGGAGCGGGGGTAGCACAGATACGCAGTATTTT
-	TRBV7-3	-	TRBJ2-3	CASSPRDDTDTQYF	TGTGCCAGCAGCCCAAGGGACGACACAGATACGCAGTATTTT
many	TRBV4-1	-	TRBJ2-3	CASSQGGLARHTQYF	TGCGCCAGCAGCCAAGGGGGGCTAGCTAGGCATACGCAGTATTTT
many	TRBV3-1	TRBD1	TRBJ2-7	CASSPRDRGYEQYF	TGTGCCAGCAGCCCCCGGGACAGGGGCTACGAGCAGTACTTC
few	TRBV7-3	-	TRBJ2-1	CASSRDRFGEQFF	TGTGCCAGCAGCCGGGACCGCTTTGGGGAGCAGTTCTTC
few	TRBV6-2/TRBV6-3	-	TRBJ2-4	CASSMGGLAKNIQYF	TGTGCCAGCAGCATGGGGGGTCTAGCCAAAAACATTCAGTACTTC
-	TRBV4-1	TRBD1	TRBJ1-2	CASSRDSSYTF	TGCGCCAGCAGCCGGGACAGCAGCTACACCTTC
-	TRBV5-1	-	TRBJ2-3	CASSSRLRTSTDTQYF	TGCGCCAGCAGCTCGCGACTCCGGACCAGCACAGATACGCAGTATTTT
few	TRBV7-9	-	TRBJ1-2	CASSSHLGGYTF	TGTGCCAGCAGCTCCCACTTAGGCGGCTACACCTTC
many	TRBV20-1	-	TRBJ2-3	CSASQGVVDTQYF	TGCAGTGCTAGCCAGGGCGTGGTGGATACGCAGTATTTT
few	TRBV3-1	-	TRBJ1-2	CASSQEGRRYGYTF	TGTGCCAGCAGCCAAGAAGGTAGAAGATATGGCTACACCTTC
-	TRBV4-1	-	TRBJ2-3	CASSQGNLRTDTQYF	TGCGCCAGCAGCCAAGGCAACCTCCGCACAGATACGCAGTATTTT
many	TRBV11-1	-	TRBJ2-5	CASSFGRYQETQYF	TGTGCCAGCAGCTTCGGCAGGTACCAAGAGACCCAGTACTTC
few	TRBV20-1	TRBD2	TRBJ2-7	CSAEKRDSSYEQYF	TGCAGTGCTGAAAAGCGGGATAGCTCCTACGAGCAGTACTTC
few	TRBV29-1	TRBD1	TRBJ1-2	CSVEGGGGSGYTF	TGCAGCGTTGAAGGAGGGGGCGGAAGTGGCTACACCTTC
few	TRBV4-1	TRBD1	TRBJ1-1	CASSHPGGVGTEAFF	TGCGCCAGCAGCCACCCAGGGGGCGTGGGTACTGAAGCTTTCTTT
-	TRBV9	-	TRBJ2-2	CASSVDEGSSTGELFF	TGTGCCAGCAGCGTAGATGAAGGGAGTAGCACCGGGGAGCTGTTTTTT
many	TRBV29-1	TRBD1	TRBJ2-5	CSVVGQGQETQYF	TGCAGCGTAGTTGGACAGGGTCAAGAGACCCAGTACTTC
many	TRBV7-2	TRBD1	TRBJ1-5	CASSLAGTAYNQPQHF	TGTGCCAGCAGCTTAGCCGGGACAGCCTACAATCAGCCCCAGCATTTT
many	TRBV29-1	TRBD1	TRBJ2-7	CSVEPPGTGPYEQYF	TGCAGCGTTGAGCCCCCCGGGACAGGGCCATACGAGCAGTACTTC
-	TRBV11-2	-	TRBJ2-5	CASSSATAGETQYF	TGTGCCAGCAGCTCGGCGACAGCGGGCGAGACCCAGTACTTC
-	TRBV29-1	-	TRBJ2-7	CSVGWETYEQYF	TGCAGCGTTGGCTGGGAGACCTACGAGCAGTACTTC
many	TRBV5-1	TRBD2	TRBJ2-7	CASSLQAGSYEQYF	TGCGCCAGCAGCTTGCAAGCGGGGTCCTACGAGCAGTACTTC
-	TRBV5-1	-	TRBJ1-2	CASSLVGANYGYTF	TGCGCCAGCAGCTTGGTGGGAGCTAACTATGGCTACACCTTC
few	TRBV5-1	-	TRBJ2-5	CASSLSGSQVQETQYF	TGCGCCAGCAGCTTGTCGGGGTCCCAGGTCCAAGAGACCCAGTACTTC
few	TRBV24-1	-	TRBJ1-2	CATSEPGPPGYGYTF	TGTGCCACCAGTGAGCCGGGACCGCCAGGCTATGGCTACACCTTC
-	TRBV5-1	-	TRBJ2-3	CASSLYGSSTDTQYF	TGCGCCAGCAGCTTGTACGGCAGTAGCACAGATACGCAGTATTTT
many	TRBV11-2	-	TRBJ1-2	CASSLGGARSYTF	TGTGCCAGCAGCTTAGGGGGAGCTCGAAGCTACACCTTC
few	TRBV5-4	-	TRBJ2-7	CASSLKGDYEQYF	TGTGCCAGCAGCTTGAAGGGCGACTACGAGCAGTACTTC
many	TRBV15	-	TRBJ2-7	CATSRDAGKVVYEQYF	TGTGCCACCAGCAGAGACGCCGGTAAGGTGGTCTACGAGCAGTACTTC
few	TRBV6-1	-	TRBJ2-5	CASSEAGRPADETQYF	TGTGCCAGCAGTGAAGCGGGTAGGCCAGCGGATGAGACCCAGTACTTC
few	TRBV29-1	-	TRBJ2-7	CSVGPTSYEQYF	TGCAGCGTCGGACCGACCTCCTACGAGCAGTACTTC
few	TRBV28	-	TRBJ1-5	CASSLTREDQPQHF	TGTGCCAGCAGTTTAACCAGGGAGGATCAGCCCCAGCATTTT
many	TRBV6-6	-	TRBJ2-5	CASSYKETQYF	TGTGCCAGCAGTTACAAGGAGACCCAGTACTTC
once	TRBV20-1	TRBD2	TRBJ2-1	CSAWVGTSGRNEQFF	TGCAGTGCTTGGGTCGGGACTAGCGGGAGGAATGAGCAGTTCTTC
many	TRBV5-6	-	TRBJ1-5	CASSLGSGGQPQHF	TGTGCCAGCAGCTTGGGGTCGGGAGGTCAGCCCCAGCATTTT
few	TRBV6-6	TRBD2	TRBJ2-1	CASRPTAGSYNEQFF	TGTGCCAGCAGACCTACAGCGGGATCCTACAATGAGCAGTTCTTC
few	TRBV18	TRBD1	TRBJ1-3	CASSPLTGTADSGNTIYF	TGTGCCAGCTCACCATTAACCGGGACAGCCGATTCTGGAAACACCATATATTTT
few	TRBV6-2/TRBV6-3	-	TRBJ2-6	CASITLARAGANVLTF	TGTGCCAGCATCACCCTCGCCAGGGCTGGGGCCAACGTCCTGACTTTC
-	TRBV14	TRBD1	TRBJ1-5	CASSPTGGSNQPQHF	TGTGCCAGCAGCCCTACAGGGGGAAGTAATCAGCCCCAGCATTTT
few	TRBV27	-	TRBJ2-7	CASSPIWDQSGGEQYF	TGTGCCAGCAGTCCGATTTGGGACCAGAGTGGTGGTGAGCAGTACTTC